Below are 28 T cell receptor beta chains sequenced from a single sample in a study of cytotoxic CD8 clonotypes in ibrutinib-treated CLL. TCRdb's copy holds only in-frame clones and misses some; the assay was immunoSEQ multiplex PCR. The profile shows more than 140,000 clones, approximately 80% of them singletons. The input for sequencing was PBMCs, taken after 12 months of ibrutinib treatment. The receptors shown here come from a human donor with chronic lymphocytic leukemia.

The J gene is TRBJ1-1, the V gene TRBV14; TRBD1 is a possible D gene (5 bases). The CDR3 extends over 15 amino acids. V was cut by 6 bases and J by 0 bases, with 14 bases left in between. Looked up from germline, CDR1 is SGHDN and CDR2 is FVKESK. In DNA, the CDR3 is TGTGCCAGCAGTTCAATGCAGGGCTTGAACACTGAAGCTTTCTTT. Translated: CASSSMQGLNTEAFF.

In its sample, this clone was seen a few times. The rearrangement links TRBV20-1 to TRBJ2-1; no firm D call. The CDR3 spans 11 residues. CDR1 DFQATT and CDR2 SNEGSKA come from the germline V gene (reference sequence). V dropped 0 bases and J dropped 9 bases, with 6 bases sitting between them. In DNA form, the CDR3 reads TGCAGTGCTAGAGATCTCCCTGAGCAGTTCTTC. Amino acid sequence: CSARDLPEQFF.

The chain recombines TRBV7-9 with TRBJ1-4; tentatively, D is TRBD1 (5 bases). The germline V gene encodes CDR1 SEHNR and CDR2 FQNEAQ (reference sequence). The CDR3 consists of 15 residues. V lost 2 bases and J 12 bases, leaving 19 bases between the germline ends. Written as DNA, the CDR3 is TGTGCCAGCAGCTTATCAGCGGGACTGGGCGGCCAACTGTTTTTT. It yields the protein CASSLSAGLGGQLFF.

This clone appeared a few times. This chain joins TRBV7-2 and TRBJ1-6; D is unclear. Per the germline V gene, CDR1 is SGHTA and CDR2 is FQGNSA. V was pared by 2 bases and J by 0 bases, with 5 bases between. The CDR3 spans 15 residues. CDR3 nucleotides: TGTGCCAGCAGCTTACAGAGCTCCTATAATTCACCCCTCCACTTT. As protein: CASSLQSSYNSPLHF.

V and J are TRBV29-1 and TRBJ1-2, with TRBD1 as a possible D gene (6 bases). Germline loops: CDR1 SQVTM, CDR2 ANQGSEA. This CDR3 contains 13 residues. The V end was cut by 3 bases, the J end by 4 bases, with 12 bases between. CDR3 sequence (DNA): TGCAGCGTTGAGGTGGGGGCTCTCTATGGCTACACCTTC. Translating it yields CSVEVGALYGYTF.

The CDR3 DNA sequence: TGTGCCAGCTCACCACGGACAGATTCCTACGAGCAGTACTTC. This sequence encodes CASSPRTDSYEQYF. This chain uses TRBV18 with TRBJ2-7; possibly TRBD1 for D (6 bases). Trimming cost V 1 base and J 1 base, with 8 bases left between them. Germline V gene lookup returns CDR1 KGHSH and CDR2 LQKENI. The CDR3 has 14 amino acids.

This chain links TRBV7-3 with TRBJ1-3; no definite D call. Germline values: CDR1 SGHTA, CDR2 FQGTGA. V lost 2 bases and J 4 bases, leaving 12 bases between the germline ends. This CDR3 spans 15 amino acids. The CDR3 bases are TGTGCCAGCAGCTTAGGACCAGCTGGGGGAAACACCATATATTTT. Translating gives CASSLGPAGGNTIYF.

The CDR3 region is CATSGGNNEQFF. DNA for the CDR3: TGTGCCACCAGCGGGGGGAACAATGAGCAGTTCTTC. This chain uses TRBV6-6 with TRBJ2-1, with 9 bases aligning to TRBD2. V was clipped by 10 bases and J by 5 bases; unmatched bases: 3. This CDR3 spans 12 amino acids. The germline gives CDR1 MNHNY, CDR2 SVGAGI (reference sequence).

This chain connects TRBV7-2 to TRBJ1-3, with D hard to call. Germline loops: CDR1 SGHTA, CDR2 FQGNSA. V dropped 1 base and J dropped 4 bases, with 14 bases sitting between them. The CDR3 has 16 residues. The CDR3 spells CASSLGPLFTGNTIYF. DNA of the CDR3: TGTGCCAGCAGCTTAGGGCCTCTCTTTACCGGAAACACCATATATTTT.

This clone was counted once. The rearrangement joins TRBV27 to TRBJ2-7, with 8 nucleotides matching TRBD1. In germline, CDR1 is MNHEY, CDR2 SMNVEV (reference sequence). This CDR3 is 15 amino acids long. Trimming at V came to 2 bases and at J to 3 bases, leaving 6 bases not matched to a gene. The CDR3 region has the DNA TGTGCCAGCAGTTTAAGGACAGGGAGTTTCTACGAGCAGTACTTC. It is translated as CASSLRTGSFYEQYF.

J is TRBJ2-6 and V is TRBV19; no reliable D call. This CDR3 region has 15 residues. The germline V gene encodes CDR1 LNHDA and CDR2 SQIVND (reference sequence). V was pared by 3 bases and J by 4 bases, with 10 bases between. Written as DNA, the CDR3 is TGTGCCAGTAGTATGTTTGCGTTCGGGGCCAACGTCCTGACTTTC. Translating gives CASSMFAFGANVLTF.

The chain combines TRBV27 with TRBJ1-1; 7 bases map to TRBD1. The germline CDR1 and CDR2 sequences are MNHEY and SMNVEV (reference sequence). The CDR3 is 13 amino acids. V trimming: 6 bases; J trimming: 3 bases; junction bases outside the gene matches: 4. The CDR3 sequence: CASSFTGDTEAFF. In nucleotides, the CDR3 is TGTGCCAGCAGCTTTACAGGGGACACTGAAGCTTTCTTT.

The chain combines TRBV28 with TRBJ1-1; D unresolved. There are 12 residues in the CDR3. Trimming cost V 8 bases and J 4 bases, with 11 bases left between them. Germline V lookup: CDR1 MDHEN, CDR2 SYDVKM. CDR3 sequence (DNA): TGTGCCAGCCTCCCGGGAACCACTGAAGCTTTCTTT. Protein product: CASLPGTTEAFF.

This clone has a single count. The chain carries TRBV27 and TRBJ1-2; unclear D gene. The germline V and J ends were trimmed by 0 bases and 3 bases, with 11 bases remaining between them. Germline values: CDR1 MNHEY, CDR2 SMNVEV (reference sequence). The CDR3 has 15 residues. The CDR3 here is CASSLSEDYDYGYTF. CDR3 nucleotides: TGTGCCAGCAGTTTATCGGAAGACTACGACTATGGCTACACCTTC.

The chain couples TRBV6-1 to TRBJ2-7; 9 bases agree with TRBD1. The CDR3 runs to 15 residues. The germline V gene encodes CDR1 MNHNS and CDR2 SASEGT. V was clipped by 1 base and J by 5 bases; unmatched bases: 6. CDR3 sequence reads: CASSEGDRVGDEQYF. CDR3 nucleotide sequence: TGTGCCAGCAGTGAAGGGGACAGGGTGGGCGACGAGCAGTACTTC.

The genes are TRBV6-5 and TRBJ1-1, with 8 positions matching TRBD1. J lost 4 bases, V lost 3 bases, and 1 base had no gene match. Germline assignment: CDR1 MNHEY and CDR2 SVGAGI. The length of the CDR3 is 13 residues. DNA of the CDR3: TGTGCCAGCAGTTATGACAGGGGCACTGAAGCTTTCTTT. Amino acids: CASSYDRGTEAFF.

The chain has TRBV7-2 and TRBJ1-6; TRBD1 matches at 10 bases. CDR1 is SGHTA and CDR2 is FQGNSA in the germline V gene. Trimming cost V 3 bases and J 0 bases; bases outside gene matches: 5. The CDR3 runs to 18 residues. The CDR3 region has the DNA TGTGCCAGCAGCTTTCTGGACAGGGGGAGCTCCTATAATTCACCCCTCCACTTT. It specifies CASSFLDRGSSYNSPLHF.

As DNA, the CDR3 is TGTGCCAGCTCCCAGGTCATGCAGCCCCAGCATTTT. It translates to CASSQVMQPQHF. This chain links TRBV6-5 with TRBJ1-5; no clear D. Looked up from germline, CDR1 is MNHEY and CDR2 is SVGAGI. This CDR3 contains 12 residues. Trimming removed 8 bases from V and 7 bases from J, with 12 bases in between.

The rearrangement links TRBV11-2 to TRBJ2-2; tentative D call: TRBD1 (6 bases). This CDR3 contains 14 residues. Trimming removed 5 bases at V and 7 bases at J, with 14 bases between. The germline CDR1 and CDR2 sequences are SGHAT and FQNNGV. CDR3 bases: TGTGCCAGCAGCGTCCCCACAGGGATCGGGGAGCTGTTTTTT. Translated, it gives CASSVPTGIGELFF.

The chain has TRBV7-8 and TRBJ1-6, with D hard to call. This CDR3 is 13 amino acids long. Germline V gene sequence: CDR1 SGHVS, CDR2 FQNEAQ. Trimming took 2 bases from V and 10 from J, leaving 9 bases between them. This CDR3 reads CASSLTIGSPLHF. In DNA form, the CDR3 reads TGTGCCAGCAGCTTAACGATAGGGTCACCCCTCCACTTT.

This chain connects TRBV5-1 to TRBJ2-7; 9 nucleotides align to TRBD2. The junction had 9 bases not matched to a gene; V was cut back by 4 bases and J by 4 bases. This CDR3 has 15 amino acids. Germline assignment: CDR1 SGHRS and CDR2 YFSETQ. The CDR3 protein is CASSLSSGSPYEQYF. The CDR3 region has the DNA TGCGCCAGCAGCCTGAGTAGCGGGAGTCCTTACGAGCAGTACTTC.

This chain uses TRBV30 with TRBJ2-2, with no clear D. Between the trimmed V and J ends, which lost 1 base and 6 bases, there was a span of 15 bases. The germline gives CDR1 GTSNPN, CDR2 SVGIG (reference sequence). The CDR3 consists of 15 residues. The CDR3 DNA follows: TGTGCCTGGAGTGCGAACCTTAATTGGGCCGGGGAGCTGTTTTTT. The encoded protein is CAWSANLNWAGELFF.

The genes are TRBV28 and TRBJ2-7; a possible D gene is TRBD2 (5 bases). Germline-derived CDR1 and CDR2 are MDHEN and SYDVKM. V lost 3 bases to trimming and J lost 0 bases, with 9 bases between them. This CDR3 is built from 14 residues. CDR3 region: CASSFHGVSYEQYF. For the CDR3, the DNA is TGTGCCAGCAGTTTTCACGGGGTCTCCTACGAGCAGTACTTC.

The chain employs TRBV28 and TRBJ1-5; 7 bases are a match to TRBD1. The CDR3 contains 15 residues. Per germline, CDR1 MDHEN and CDR2 SYDVKM. The ends lost 6 bases at V and 11 bases at J; junction bases unmatched: 16. As DNA, the CDR3 is TGTGCCAGCAGCCGACAGGGAGTCGGTCCAGGATCCCAGCATTTT. This sequence encodes CASSRQGVGPGSQHF.

The J gene is TRBJ1-4, the V gene TRBV15; D uncertain. Germline V gene lookup returns CDR1 LNHNV and CDR2 YYDKDF (reference sequence). This CDR3 has 15 residues. V lost 5 bases and J 0 bases, leaving 10 bases between the germline ends. CDR3 nucleotide sequence: TGTGCCACCAGCTCGCGGGTCTCAACTAATGAAAAACTGTTTTTT. Protein product: CATSSRVSTNEKLFF.

The rearrangement uses TRBV4-2 and TRBJ2-5, with D possibly called TRBD1 or TRBD2 (6 bases each). This CDR3 has 14 residues. Trimming pared 11 bases from V and 0 bases from J, leaving 16 bases between. CDR1 is LGHNA and CDR2 is YNFKEQ in the germline V gene. The CDR3: CAWGAGKHQETQYF. The CDR3 DNA sequence: TGTGCCTGGGGGGCGGGTAAACACCAAGAGACCCAGTACTTC.

The chain combines TRBV21-1 with TRBJ2-7; the table's TRBD1 call for D was not verified on the DNA. TRBV21-1 is a recognized pseudogene. CDR3 length equals 18 residues. The CDR3, as DNA: TGTGCCAGCAGCAAAGTACTCTTCGCCGGGACAGGGCAAGGCGAGCAGTACTTC. It yields the protein CASSKVLFAGTGQGEQYF.

The V call is TRBV11-2, the J call TRBJ2-1, with 10 bases aligning to TRBD1. V lost 3 bases to trimming and J lost 8 bases; unmatched junction nucleotides: 7. The CDR3 is 15 residues long. The germline gives CDR1 SGHAT, CDR2 FQNNGV. The CDR3 DNA is TGTGCCAGCAGCTTTCGGGGGGACAGGGGCTATGAGCAGTTCTTC. This sequence encodes CASSFRGDRGYEQFF.